This paragraph covers one T cell receptor (beta chain) sequence. This sample was included in a study of blood T cell repertoires in COVID-19. On the study more broadly: T cells, B-cell-depleted T cells, or PBMCs provided the cDNA or gDNA that served as material.

Per the study methods: For nucleated cells, counts were estimated from reference gene primer amplification. TCRdb's copy holds only in-frame clones and misses some; the assay was immunoSEQ multiplex PCR. V and J calls and clone size are copied from that table; D and trimming were computed from the DNA. Of under 350,000 clones detected, about 89% appear once; the ten largest clones hold approximately 4.3%. Trimming pared 2 bases from V and 8 bases from J, leaving 9 bases between. Germline V gives CDR1 GTSNPN, CDR2 SVGIG (reference sequence). The CDR3 consists of 11 residues. The specimen sequenced was peripheral blood. The clonotype was recovered from a man aged 40-50 years with acute or convalescent COVID-19. The V and J genes are TRBV30 and TRBJ1-1; possible D gene TRBD1, 5 bases. In DNA form, the CDR3 reads TGTGCCTGGAGTACGGGGGGGGAAGCTTTCTTT. Residues: CAWSTGGEAFF.